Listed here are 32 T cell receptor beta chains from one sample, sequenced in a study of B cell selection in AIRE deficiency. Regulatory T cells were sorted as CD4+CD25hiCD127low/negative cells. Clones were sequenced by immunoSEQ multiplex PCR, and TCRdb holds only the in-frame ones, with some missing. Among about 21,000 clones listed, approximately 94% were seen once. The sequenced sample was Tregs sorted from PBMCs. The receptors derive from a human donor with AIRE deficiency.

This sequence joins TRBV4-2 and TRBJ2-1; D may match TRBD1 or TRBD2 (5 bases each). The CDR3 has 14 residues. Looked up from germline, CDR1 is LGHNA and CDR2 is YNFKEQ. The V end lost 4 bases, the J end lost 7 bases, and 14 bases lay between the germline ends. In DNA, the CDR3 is TGTGCCAGCAGCCGCGAGGGTTGGGGGAATGAGCAGTTCTTC. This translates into CASSREGWGNEQFF.

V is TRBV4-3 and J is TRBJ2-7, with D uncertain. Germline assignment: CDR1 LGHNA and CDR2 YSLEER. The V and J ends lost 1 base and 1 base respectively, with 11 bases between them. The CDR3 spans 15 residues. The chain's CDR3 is CASSQGVLSSYEQYF. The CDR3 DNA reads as TGCGCCAGCAGCCAAGGGGTTCTCTCGTCCTACGAGCAGTACTTC.

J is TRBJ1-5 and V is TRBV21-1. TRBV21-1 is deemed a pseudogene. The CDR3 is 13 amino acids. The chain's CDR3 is CASSKGSGQPQHF. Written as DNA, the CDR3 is TGTGCCAGCAGCAAAGGGAGTGGACAGCCCCAGCATTTT.

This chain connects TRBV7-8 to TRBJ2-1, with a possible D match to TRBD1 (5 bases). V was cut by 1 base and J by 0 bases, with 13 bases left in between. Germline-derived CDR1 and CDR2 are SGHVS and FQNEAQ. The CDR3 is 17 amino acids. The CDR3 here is CASSLVRQLSSYNEQFF. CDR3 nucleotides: TGTGCCAGCAGCTTAGTCCGACAGCTGAGCTCCTACAATGAGCAGTTCTTC.

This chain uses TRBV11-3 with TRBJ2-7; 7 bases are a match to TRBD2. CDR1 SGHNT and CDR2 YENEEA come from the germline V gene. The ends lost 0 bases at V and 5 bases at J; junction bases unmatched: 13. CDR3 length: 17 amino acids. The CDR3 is CASSLEGRQAGANEQYF. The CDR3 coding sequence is TGTGCCAGCAGCTTAGAGGGGCGTCAGGCGGGAGCGAACGAGCAGTACTTC.

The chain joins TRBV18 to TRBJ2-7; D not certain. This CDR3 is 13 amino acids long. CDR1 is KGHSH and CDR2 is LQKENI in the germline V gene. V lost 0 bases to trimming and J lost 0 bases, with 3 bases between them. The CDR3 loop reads CASSPPSSYEQYF. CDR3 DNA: TGTGCCAGCTCACCACCTAGCTCCTACGAGCAGTACTTC.

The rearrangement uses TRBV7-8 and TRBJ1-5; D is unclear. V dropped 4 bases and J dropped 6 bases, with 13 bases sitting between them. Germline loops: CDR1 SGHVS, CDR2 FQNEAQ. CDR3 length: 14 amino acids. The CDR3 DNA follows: TGTGCCAGCAGCTACGGACGGCTCGGTCAGCCCCAGCATTTT. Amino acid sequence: CASSYGRLGQPQHF.

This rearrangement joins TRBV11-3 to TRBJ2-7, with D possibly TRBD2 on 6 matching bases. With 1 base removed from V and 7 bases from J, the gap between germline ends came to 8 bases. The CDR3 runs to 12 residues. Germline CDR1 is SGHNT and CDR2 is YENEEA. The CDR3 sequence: CASSLGRGEQYF. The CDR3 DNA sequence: TGTGCCAGCAGCTTAGGTCGGGGGGAGCAGTACTTC.

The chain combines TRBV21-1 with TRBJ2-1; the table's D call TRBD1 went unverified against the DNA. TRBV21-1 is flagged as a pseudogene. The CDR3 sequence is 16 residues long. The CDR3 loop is CASIPTGARSYNEQFF. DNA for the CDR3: TGTGCCAGCATCCCTACAGGGGCCCGCTCCTACAATGAGCAGTTCTTC.

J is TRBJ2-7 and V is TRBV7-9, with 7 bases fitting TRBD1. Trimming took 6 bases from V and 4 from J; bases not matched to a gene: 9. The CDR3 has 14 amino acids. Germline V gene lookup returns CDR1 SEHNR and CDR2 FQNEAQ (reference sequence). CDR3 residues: CASRSAGGSYEQYF. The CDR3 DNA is TGTGCCAGCAGATCGGCAGGGGGATCTTACGAGCAGTACTTC.

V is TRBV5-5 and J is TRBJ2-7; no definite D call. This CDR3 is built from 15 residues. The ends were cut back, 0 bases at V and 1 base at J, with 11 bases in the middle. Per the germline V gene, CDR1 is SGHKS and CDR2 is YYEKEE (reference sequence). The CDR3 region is CASSLARDPSYEQYF. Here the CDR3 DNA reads TGTGCCAGCAGCTTGGCTAGGGATCCGTCCTACGAGCAGTACTTC.

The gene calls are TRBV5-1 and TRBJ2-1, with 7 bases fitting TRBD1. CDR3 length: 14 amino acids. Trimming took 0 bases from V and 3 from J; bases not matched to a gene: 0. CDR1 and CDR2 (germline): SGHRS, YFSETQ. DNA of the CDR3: TGCGCCAGCAGCTTGGGGGACAGCTACAATGAGCAGTTCTTC. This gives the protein CASSLGDSYNEQFF. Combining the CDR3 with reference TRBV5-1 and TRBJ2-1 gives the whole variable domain KAGVTQTPRYLIKTRGQQVTLSCSPISGHRSVSWYQQTPGQGLQFLFEYFSETQRNKGNFPGRFSGRQFSNSRSEMNVSTLELGDSALYLCASSLGDSYNEQFFGPGTRLTVL.

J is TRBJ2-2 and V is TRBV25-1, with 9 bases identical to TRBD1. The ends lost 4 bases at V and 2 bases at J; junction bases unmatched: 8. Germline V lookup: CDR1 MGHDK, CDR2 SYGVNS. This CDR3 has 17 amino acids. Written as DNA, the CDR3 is TGTGCCAGCAGTGCTACCATGGGACAGGGCAACACCGGGGAGCTGTTTTTT. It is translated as CASSATMGQGNTGELFF.

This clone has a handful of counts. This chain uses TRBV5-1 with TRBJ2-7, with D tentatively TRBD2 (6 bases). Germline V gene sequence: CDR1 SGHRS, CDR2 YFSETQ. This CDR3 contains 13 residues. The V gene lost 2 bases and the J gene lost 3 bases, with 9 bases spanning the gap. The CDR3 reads CASSFIADYEQYF. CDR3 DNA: TGCGCCAGCAGCTTTATAGCGGACTACGAGCAGTACTTC.

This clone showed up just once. The CDR3 coding sequence is TGTGCCAGCTCACCACAGATCGCGAACACCGGGGAGCTGTTTTTT. This encodes CASSPQIANTGELFF. The J gene is TRBJ2-2, the V gene TRBV18, with D unresolved. V gave up 1 base and J gave up 0 bases, with 6 bases separating them. The germline V gene has CDR1 KGHSH and CDR2 LQKENI. This CDR3 spans 15 amino acids.

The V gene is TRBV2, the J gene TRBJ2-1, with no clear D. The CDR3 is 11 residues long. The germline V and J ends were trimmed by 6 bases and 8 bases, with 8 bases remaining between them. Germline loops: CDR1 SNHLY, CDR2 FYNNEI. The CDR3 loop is CASRIWDEQFF. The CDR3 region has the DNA TGTGCCAGCAGGATCTGGGATGAGCAGTTCTTC.

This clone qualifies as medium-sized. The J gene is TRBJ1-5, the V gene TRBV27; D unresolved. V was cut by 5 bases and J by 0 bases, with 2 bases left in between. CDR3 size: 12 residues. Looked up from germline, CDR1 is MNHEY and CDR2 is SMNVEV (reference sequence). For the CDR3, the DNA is TGTGCCAGCAGTACTAGCAATCAGCCCCAGCATTTT. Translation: CASSTSNQPQHF.

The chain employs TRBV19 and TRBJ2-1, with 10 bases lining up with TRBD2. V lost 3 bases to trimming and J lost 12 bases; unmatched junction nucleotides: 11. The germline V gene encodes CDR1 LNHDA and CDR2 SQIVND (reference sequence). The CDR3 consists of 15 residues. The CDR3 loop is CASSIASGGPSGQFF. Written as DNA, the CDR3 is TGTGCCAGTAGTATCGCTAGCGGGGGCCCGTCAGGGCAGTTCTTC. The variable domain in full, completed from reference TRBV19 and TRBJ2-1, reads DGGITQSPKYLFRKEGQNVTLSCEQNLNHDAMYWYRQDPGQGLRLIYYSQIVNDFQKGDIAEGYSVSREKKESFPLTVTSAQKNPTAFYLCASSIASGGPSGQFFGPGTRLTVL.

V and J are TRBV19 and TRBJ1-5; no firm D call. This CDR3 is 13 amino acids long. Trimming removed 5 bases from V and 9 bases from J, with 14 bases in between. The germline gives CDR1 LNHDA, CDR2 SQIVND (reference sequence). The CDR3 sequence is CASSFRGFRPQHF. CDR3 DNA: TGTGCCAGTAGTTTCAGAGGTTTCCGGCCCCAGCATTTT.

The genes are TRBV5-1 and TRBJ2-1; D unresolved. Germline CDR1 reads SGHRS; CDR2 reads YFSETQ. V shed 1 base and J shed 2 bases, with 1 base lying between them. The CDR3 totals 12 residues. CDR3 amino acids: CASSLPYNEQFF. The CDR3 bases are TGCGCCAGCAGCTTGCCCTACAATGAGCAGTTCTTC.

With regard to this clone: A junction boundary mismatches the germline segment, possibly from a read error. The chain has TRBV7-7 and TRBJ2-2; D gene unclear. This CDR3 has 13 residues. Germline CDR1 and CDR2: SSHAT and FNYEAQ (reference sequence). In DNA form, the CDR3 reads TGTGCTAGCAGCTTAGACAAGACCGGGGAGCTGTTTTTT. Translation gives CASSLDKTGELFF.

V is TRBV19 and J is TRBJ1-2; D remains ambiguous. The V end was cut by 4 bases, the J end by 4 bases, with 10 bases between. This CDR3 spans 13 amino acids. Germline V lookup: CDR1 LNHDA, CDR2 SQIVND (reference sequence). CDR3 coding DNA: TGTGCCAGTAGTAACCGGGGTCGCTATGGCTACACCTTC. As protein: CASSNRGRYGYTF.

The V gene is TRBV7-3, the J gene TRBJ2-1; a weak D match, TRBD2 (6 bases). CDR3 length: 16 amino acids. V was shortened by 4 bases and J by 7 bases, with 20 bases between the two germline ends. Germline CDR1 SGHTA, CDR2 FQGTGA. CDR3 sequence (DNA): TGTGCCAGCAGCTCAAAGTTGGGAGGAGGTAGGAATGAGCAGTTCTTC. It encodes CASSSKLGGGRNEQFF.

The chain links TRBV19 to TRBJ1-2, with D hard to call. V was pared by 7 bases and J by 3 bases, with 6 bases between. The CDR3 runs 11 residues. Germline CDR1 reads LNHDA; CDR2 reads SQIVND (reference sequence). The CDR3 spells CASISYYGYTF. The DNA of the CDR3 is TGTGCCAGTATTAGTTACTATGGCTACACCTTC. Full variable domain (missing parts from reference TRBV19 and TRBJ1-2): DGGITQSPKYLFRKEGQNVTLSCEQNLNHDAMYWYRQDPGQGLRLIYYSQIVNDFQKGDIAEGYSVSREKKESFPLTVTSAQKNPTAFYLCASISYYGYTFGSGTRLTVV.

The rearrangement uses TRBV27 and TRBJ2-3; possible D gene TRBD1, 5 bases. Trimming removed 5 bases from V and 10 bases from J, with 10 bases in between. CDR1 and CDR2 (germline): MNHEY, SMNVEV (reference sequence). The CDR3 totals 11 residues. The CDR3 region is CASSGAVAQYF. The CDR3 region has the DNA TGTGCCAGCAGTGGGGCTGTAGCGCAGTATTTT.

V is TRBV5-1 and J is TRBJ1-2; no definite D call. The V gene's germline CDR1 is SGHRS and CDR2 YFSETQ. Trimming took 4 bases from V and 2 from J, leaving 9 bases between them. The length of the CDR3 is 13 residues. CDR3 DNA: TGCGCCAGCAGCCCCGAGGGCAACTATGGCTACACCTTC. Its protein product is CASSPEGNYGYTF.

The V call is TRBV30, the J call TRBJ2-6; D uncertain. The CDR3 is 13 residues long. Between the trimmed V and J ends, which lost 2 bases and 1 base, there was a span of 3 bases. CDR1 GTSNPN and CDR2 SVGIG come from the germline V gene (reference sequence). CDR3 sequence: CAWSFSGANVLTF. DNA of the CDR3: TGTGCCTGGAGTTTTTCTGGGGCCAACGTCCTGACTTTC.

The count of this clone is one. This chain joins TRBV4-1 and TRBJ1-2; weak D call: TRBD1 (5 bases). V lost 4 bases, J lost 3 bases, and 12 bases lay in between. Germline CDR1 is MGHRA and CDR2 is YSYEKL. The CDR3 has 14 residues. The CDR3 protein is CASSPRDVDYGYTF. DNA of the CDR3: TGCGCCAGCAGCCCGAGGGACGTGGACTATGGCTACACCTTC.

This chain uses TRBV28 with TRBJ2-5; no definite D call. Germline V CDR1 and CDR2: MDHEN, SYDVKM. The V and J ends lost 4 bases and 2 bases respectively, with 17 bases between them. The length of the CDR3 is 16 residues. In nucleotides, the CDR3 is TGTGCCAGCAGTTCCCCATCGCCAGGCAGACAAGAGACCCAGTACTTC. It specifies CASSSPSPGRQETQYF.

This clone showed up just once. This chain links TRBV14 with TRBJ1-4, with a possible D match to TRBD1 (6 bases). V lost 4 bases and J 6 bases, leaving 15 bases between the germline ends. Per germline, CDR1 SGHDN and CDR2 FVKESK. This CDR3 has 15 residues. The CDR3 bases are TGTGCCAGCAGCCTTGGGGGCTTACGGTATGAAAAACTGTTTTTT. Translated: CASSLGGLRYEKLFF.

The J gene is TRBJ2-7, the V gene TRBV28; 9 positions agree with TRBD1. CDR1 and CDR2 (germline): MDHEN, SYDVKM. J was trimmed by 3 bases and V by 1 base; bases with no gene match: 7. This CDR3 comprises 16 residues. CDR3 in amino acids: CASSLLEETGGYEQYF. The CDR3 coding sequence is TGTGCCAGCAGTTTATTGGAGGAGACAGGGGGCTACGAGCAGTACTTC.

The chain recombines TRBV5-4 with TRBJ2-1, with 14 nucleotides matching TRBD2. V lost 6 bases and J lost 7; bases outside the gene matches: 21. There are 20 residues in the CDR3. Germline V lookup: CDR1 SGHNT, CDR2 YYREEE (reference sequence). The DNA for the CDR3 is TGTGCCAGCACCCGCGGGGGGACTAGCGGGAGATTCTTGAGGGGGAATGAGCAGTTCTTC. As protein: CASTRGGTSGRFLRGNEQFF.